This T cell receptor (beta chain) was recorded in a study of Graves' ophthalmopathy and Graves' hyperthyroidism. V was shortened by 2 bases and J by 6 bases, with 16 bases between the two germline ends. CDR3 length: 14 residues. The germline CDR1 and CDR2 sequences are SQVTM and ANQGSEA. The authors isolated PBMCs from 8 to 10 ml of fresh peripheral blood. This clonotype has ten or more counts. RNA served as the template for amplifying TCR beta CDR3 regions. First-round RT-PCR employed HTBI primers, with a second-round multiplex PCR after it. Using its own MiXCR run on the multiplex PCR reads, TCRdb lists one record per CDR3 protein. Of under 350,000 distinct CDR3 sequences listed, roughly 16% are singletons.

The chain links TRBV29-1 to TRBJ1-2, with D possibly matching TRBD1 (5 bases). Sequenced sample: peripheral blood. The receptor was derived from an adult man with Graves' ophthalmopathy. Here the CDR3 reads CSVEYLGQGDGYTF. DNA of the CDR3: TGCAGCGTTGAATACCTGGGCCAGGGTGATGGCTACACCTTC.